This T cell receptor (beta chain) was captured in a study of T cells in Graves' hyperthyroidism and ophthalmopathy (dated by TCRdb to the late 2010s). Regarding the complete study: Peripheral blood was sampled at the time of initial diagnosis, prior to any treatment. Prospective prediction of ophthalmopathy was tested in an independent validation cohort of under 20 hyperthyroidism patients and some 17 patients who later progressed to ophthalmopathy. The study also compared thyroid tissue and blood T-cell repertoires from about six Graves' hyperthyroidism patients. Once sampling was done, hyperthyroidism patients were given methimazole at a starting dose of 30 mg daily, whereas ophthalmopathy patients were given high-dose intravenous methylprednisolone. The 100 discovery patients were divided at random into training and test sets in a 7:3 ratio. The paper describes TCR Vbeta CDR3 sequencing of 140 or so peripheral blood samples, made up of roughly 45 ophthalmopathy patients, approximately 76 hyperthyroidism patients and 17 progressor patients. A discovery cohort of about 96 patients, roughly 45 with Graves' ophthalmopathy and more than 55 with stable Graves' hyperthyroidism, was used to find distinguishing TCR V-J signatures.

What the research found in general, with its limitations: Most expanded thyroid clonotypes (frequency above 0.001) were also found in blood, which suggests that blood repertoires may mirror thyroid immune responses. A 13 V-J signature model separated ophthalmopathy from stable hyperthyroidism, with roughly 88% sensitivity and about 81% specificity in cross-validation and 80%/75% in testing. No statistical method was used to fix the sample size in advance, and group allocation was not hidden from the investigators. In validation, the model predicted progression to ophthalmopathy a median of roughly 6.1 months before onset, with about 67% sensitivity and almost 75% specificity.

Per the germline V gene, MNHNS is the CDR1 and SASEGT is the CDR2. Reading from cysteine to phenylalanine, the CDR3 counts 14 amino acids. The retained sequence is limited to the CDR3, 42 bases, with the frame set at the first base. After removal of 0 bases from V and 7 bases from J, the junction retains 5 bases not matched to a gene. This clonotype appeared many times. Its antigen specificity is not known. No base-level quality is on record; no much larger clone is a single base apart. The TCR beta CDR3 regions were amplified from the RNA transcripts. The TCR CDR3 was subjected to a first round of RT-PCR using the HTBI primer set and the Qiagen OneStep RT-PCR kit. Libraries were constructed in a second round of multiplex PCR, after which size selection and purification were carried out. Paired-end sequencing of the libraries was performed with 100 bp reads on an Illumina HiSeq2000. The published analysis was carried out like this. SOAPnuke was used to process the raw data, with reads discarded if the reads contained adapters or uncalled bases, had a mean Phred below 15, or lacked an exact constant-primer or identifier match. High-quality paired reads were merged using COPE v1.2.5, and each unique nucleotide sequence was defined as a clonotype. Clonotypes were aligned to IMGT TRBV, TRBD and TRBJ reference segments using MiTCR v1.1. The analysis was restricted to V-J combinations with a frequency above 0.0001, which together covered 99% to 99.2% of the repertoires. A TCS score was defined as the ratio between F50 (clonal expansion) and ExV (chaos), using BLOSUM62-based TCRdist between CDR3 peptides within each V-J. Welch's t-statistics and random forest reduced 500 to 650 V-J features to 13, which were used in a naive Bayes classifier (R e1071). The raw public data were reprocessed by TCRdb itself: fastp quality trimming at Q25, MiXCR clonotype calling, in-frame beta chains only. CDR3 protein sequences are deduplicated, and each keeps its most common genes and DNA. These V and J calls rely on TCRdb rather than the paper's analysis. Here the sample has 300,000 to 450,000 distinct CDR3 sequences; less than 15% occur a single time. The ten largest clonotypes hold 9.2% of the sample.

Stable Graves' hyperthyroidism was defined as the absence of progression to ophthalmopathy over 18 months of follow-up. Hyperthyroidism patients were newly diagnosed, had a disease duration of under 2 months, and were aged 18 to 65 years. Exclusion was applied to patients with uncontrolled infections, other autoimmune diseases, pregnancy or lactation. Diagnoses relied on clinical symptoms, serum thyroxine and TRAb, thyroid ultrasound and orbital computed tomography. Ficoll-Paque density gradient centrifugation was used to isolate PBMCs from around 10 ml of fresh peripheral blood. Total RNA was extracted using Trizol reagent, and RNA quality was assessed on an Agilent 2100 Bioanalyzer.

The clonotype originates from a woman aged 18-29 years with Graves' hyperthyroidism. The sequence is built from TRBV6-1 and TRBJ2-7, and TRBD1 matches 8 of the central bases. Sample: blood. The CDR3 region: CASSEAYDRGEQYF. The DNA sequence reads TGTGCCAGCAGTGAAGCGTACGACAGGGGTGAGCAGTACTTC.